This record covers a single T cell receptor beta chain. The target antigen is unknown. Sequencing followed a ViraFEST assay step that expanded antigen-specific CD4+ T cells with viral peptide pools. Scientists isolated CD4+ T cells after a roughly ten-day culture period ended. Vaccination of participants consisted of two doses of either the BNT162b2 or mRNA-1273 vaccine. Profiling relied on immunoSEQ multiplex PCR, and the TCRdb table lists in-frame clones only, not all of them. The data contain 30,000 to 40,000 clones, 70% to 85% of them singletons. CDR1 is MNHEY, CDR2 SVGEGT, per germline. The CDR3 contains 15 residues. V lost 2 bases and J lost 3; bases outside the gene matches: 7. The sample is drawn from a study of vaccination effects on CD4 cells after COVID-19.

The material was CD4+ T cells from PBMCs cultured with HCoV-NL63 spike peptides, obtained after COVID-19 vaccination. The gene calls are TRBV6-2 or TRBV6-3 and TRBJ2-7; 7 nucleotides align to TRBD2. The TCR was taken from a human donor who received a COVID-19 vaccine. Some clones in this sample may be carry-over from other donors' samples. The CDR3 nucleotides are TGTGCCAGCAGTTACGGCGGGGGTGCCTACTACGAGCAGTACGTC. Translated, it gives CASSYGGGAYYEQYV.